These 14 T cell receptor beta chains share one sample of origin, sequenced in a study of Graves' ophthalmopathy and Graves' hyperthyroidism. TCR beta CDR3 regions were amplified from RNA transcripts. Second-round multiplex PCR came after a first-round RT-PCR that employed HTBI primers. TCRdb reprocessed the multiplex PCR reads with MiXCR, giving one entry per CDR3 protein. Here the sample spans about 420,000 distinct CDR3 sequences, more than 20% being singletons. The sample consisted of peripheral blood. These receptors came from a woman under 30 with stable Graves' hyperthyroidism.

This clonotype was recorded a few times. The chain has TRBV28 and TRBJ1-1; D ambiguous. Germline V gives CDR1 MDHEN, CDR2 SYDVKM. This CDR3 spans 12 amino acids. V gave up 6 bases and J gave up 0 bases, with 5 bases separating them. CDR3 loop: CASRTMNTEAFF. CDR3 bases: TGTGCCAGCAGAACAATGAACACTGAAGCTTTCTTT.

This chain joins TRBV6-1 and TRBJ2-7, with a possible D match to TRBD1 (5 bases). Per germline, CDR1 MNHNS and CDR2 SASEGT. This CDR3 has 14 residues. V lost 7 bases to trimming and J lost 2 bases, with 15 bases between them. The CDR3 region is CASKPVQGPYEQYF. The CDR3 region has the DNA TGTGCCAGCAAACCGGTTCAGGGCCCCTACGAGCAGTACTTC.

This clonotype was seen a handful of times. This chain joins TRBV6-1 and TRBJ1-2; D remains unclear. This CDR3 has 12 residues. The germline V and J ends were trimmed by 0 bases and 8 bases, with 7 bases remaining between them. CDR1 and CDR2 from the germline V gene are MNHNS and SASEGT. The CDR3 protein is CASSEAVGGYTF. The CDR3 DNA reads TGTGCCAGCAGTGAAGCGGTGGGGGGCTACACCTTC.

This clonotype was recorded many times. The chain has TRBV11-2 and TRBJ2-5; tentatively, D is TRBD1 (6 bases). V lost 4 bases, J lost 5 bases, and 20 bases lay in between. The CDR3 covers 16 residues. Germline V gene lookup returns CDR1 SGHAT and CDR2 FQNNGV. The DNA for the CDR3 is TGTGCCAGCAGCTCTCTCCAGGGACCGAGGGGGGAGACCCAGTACTTC. It yields the protein CASSSLQGPRGETQYF.

This clonotype appeared a single time. With a much larger clone just one base away, this may be a read error. J is TRBJ2-5 and V is TRBV7-9; TRBD2 might be the D (6 bases). Trimming shortened V by 4 bases and J by 3 bases, and 9 bases separated the two germline ends. The CDR3 runs 13 residues. The V gene's germline CDR1 is SEHNR and CDR2 FQNEAQ (reference sequence). The CDR3 reads CASSSSEEETQYF. The DNA for the CDR3 is TGTGCCAGCAGCTCTAGCGAGGAAGAGACCCAGTACTTC.

In its sample, this clonotype was seen many times. The CDR3 coding sequence is TGTGCCAGCAATCGGGACACCCAAGAGACCCAGTACTTC. This encodes CASNRDTQETQYF. V and J are TRBV6-5 and TRBJ2-5, with D possibly matching TRBD1 (6 bases). The CDR3 loop spans 13 amino acids. The germline gives CDR1 MNHEY, CDR2 SVGAGI. V dropped 7 bases and J dropped 1 base, with 10 bases sitting between them.

This clonotype was seen many times. This chain uses TRBV27 with TRBJ2-5; D unclear. The V and J ends lost 5 bases and 6 bases respectively, with 13 bases between them. The CDR3 covers 13 residues. From germline, CDR1 is MNHEY and CDR2 SMNVEV (reference sequence). CDR3 sequence (DNA): TGTGCCAGCAGTCCTGTACCGCCTAAGACCCAGTACTTC. Translated, it gives CASSPVPPKTQYF.

This clonotype was seen at least ten times. The chain couples TRBV7-6 to TRBJ2-6; a weak D match, TRBD2 (5 bases). This CDR3 contains 17 residues. The V gene lost 5 bases and the J gene lost 2 bases, with 16 bases spanning the gap. CDR1 and CDR2 from the germline V gene are SGHVS and FNYEAQ. The DNA for the CDR3 is TGTGCCAGCAGCCCTAGGGAGCCTCGAACTGGGGCCAACGTCCTGACTTTC. Protein product: CASSPREPRTGANVLTF.

There are many counts of this clonotype. V usage is TRBV6-2 or TRBV6-3 and J usage is TRBJ2-7, with D possibly matching TRBD1 (5 bases). Trimming removed 6 bases at V and 2 bases at J, with 17 bases between. Germline V CDR1 and CDR2: MNHEY, SVGEGT. The CDR3 has 15 amino acids. The CDR3: CASRPPVGETYEQYF. As DNA, the CDR3 is TGTGCCAGCAGACCCCCGGTAGGGGAAACCTACGAGCAGTACTTC.

At least ten counts were recorded for this clonotype. This chain joins TRBV7-3 and TRBJ1-2; a possible D gene is TRBD1 (5 bases). V was cut by 5 bases and J by 6 bases, with 19 bases left in between. Germline CDR1 SGHTA, CDR2 FQGTGA. There are 15 residues in the CDR3. The CDR3 coding sequence is TGTGCCAGCAGCCGACACCGGGACGATCAGGATGGCTACACCTTC. This translates into CASSRHRDDQDGYTF.

This clonotype was recorded at least ten times. CDR3 sequence (DNA): TGCGCCAGCAGCCCGGGGGGGACAGCGATGTCCTACGAGCAGTACTTC. It specifies CASSPGGTAMSYEQYF. The chain joins TRBV4-1 to TRBJ2-7, with a tentative D call TRBD2 (8 bases). This CDR3 has 16 amino acids. The ends were cut back, 4 bases at V and 1 base at J, with 17 bases in the middle. From germline, CDR1 is MGHRA and CDR2 YSYEKL.

This clonotype turned up a few times. The chain is built from TRBV6-5 and TRBJ2-5; 8 bases align to TRBD1. The CDR3 has 14 amino acids. The germline V gene encodes CDR1 MNHEY and CDR2 SVGAGI. The junction had 5 bases not matched to a gene; V was cut back by 4 bases and J by 4 bases. CDR3: CASSWSGGRETQYF. CDR3 DNA: TGTGCCAGCAGTTGGTCAGGGGGCCGAGAGACCCAGTACTTC.

This clonotype was recorded at least ten times. V is TRBV27 and J is TRBJ1-2; no clear D gene. V lost 2 bases, J lost 0 bases, and 10 bases lay in between. The CDR3 has 15 amino acids. Germline CDR1 is MNHEY and CDR2 is SMNVEV (reference sequence). DNA of the CDR3: TGTGCCAGCAGTTTAAGCCATACGGCTAACTATGGCTACACCTTC. This sequence encodes CASSLSHTANYGYTF.

This clonotype was seen ten or more times. The chain uses TRBV12-5 and TRBJ2-5; 11 bases match TRBD2. The CDR3 sequence is 16 residues long. Germline-derived CDR1 and CDR2 are LGHNT and FRNRAP. J was trimmed by 3 bases and V by 6 bases; bases with no gene match: 9. In nucleotides, the CDR3 is TGTGCTAGTGGCTTTGGGACACTAGCGGGGGAAGAGACCCAGTACTTC. As protein: CASGFGTLAGEETQYF. Full variable domain (rest looked up from reference TRBV12-5 and TRBJ2-5): DARVTQTPRHKVTEMGQEVTMRCQPILGHNTVFWYRQTMMQGLELLAYFRNRAPLDDSGMPKDRFSAEMPDATLATLKIQPSEPRDSAVYFCASGFGTLAGEETQYFGPGTRLLVL.